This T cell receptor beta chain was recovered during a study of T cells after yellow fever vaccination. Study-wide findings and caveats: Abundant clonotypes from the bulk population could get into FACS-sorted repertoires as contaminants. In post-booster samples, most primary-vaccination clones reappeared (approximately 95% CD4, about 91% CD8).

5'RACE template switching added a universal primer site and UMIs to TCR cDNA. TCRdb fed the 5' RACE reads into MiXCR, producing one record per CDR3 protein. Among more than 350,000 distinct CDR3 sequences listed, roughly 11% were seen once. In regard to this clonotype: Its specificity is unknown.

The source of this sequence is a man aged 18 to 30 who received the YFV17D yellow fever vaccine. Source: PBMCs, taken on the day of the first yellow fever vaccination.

The CDR3 reads CASSLEGRFEQYF. CDR3 bases: TGCGCCAGCAGCTTGGAGGGTAGATTCGAGCAGTACTTC. The chain recombines TRBV5-1 with TRBJ2-7; D is unclear. CDR1 and CDR2 (germline): SGHRS, YFSETQ. The V end lost 0 bases, the J end lost 6 bases, and 10 bases lay between the germline ends. This CDR3 contains 13 residues.